This TCR beta chain was documented in a study of vaccination and CD4 T cells after COVID-19. Researchers used the Oncomine TCR Beta short-read assay to sequence DNA from cultured CD4+ T cells. TCRdb used MiXCR to reprocess the PCR reads, holding one entry per CDR3 protein. The table shows more than 15,000 distinct CDR3 sequences, with roughly 51% occurring only once. V shed 5 bases and J shed 6 bases, with 13 bases lying between them. CDR1 DFQATT and CDR2 SNEGSKA come from the germline V gene (reference sequence). This CDR3 is 12 amino acids long. Details on this clonotype: The antigen is undetermined.

Regarding treatment: roughly nine-day PBMC culture with coronavirus spike peptide pools or control peptides (ViraFEST assay). Half the medium was exchanged for fresh IL-2 medium on days 3 and 7. This TCR came from a human donor with COVID-19. This sample comprised cultured CD4+ T cells from blood, obtained after SARS-CoV-2 vaccination. V usage is TRBV20-1 and J usage is TRBJ1-2; D is ambiguous. DNA for the CDR3: TGCAGTGCTTACGAGCGCACTAATGGCTACACCTTC. Amino acid sequence: CSAYERTNGYTF.